The clone carrying this TCR beta chain occurred many times. Its antigen is currently unknown. Total RNA was isolated from each sample in quantities of at least 5 micrograms. The entry originates in a study of blood T cells in healthy people across ages. Study-level points and caveats: Possibly confounding the expanded clonotype changes was the fact that donor CMV status was unknown.

Germline assignment: CDR1 SGHTA and CDR2 FQGNSA. This CDR3 region has 15 residues. The V end was cut by 2 bases, the J end by 6 bases, with 14 bases between. Alongside a J-beta primer mix, a sample-barcoded 5' primer served in a second PCR lasting about 7 to 11 cycles. All samples gave at least 2.5 million CDR3-containing paired-end reads. In TCRdb, the 5' RACE reads were re-called with MiXCR into one record per CDR3 protein. The sample holds about 650,000 distinct CDR3 sequences, about 51% seen once. The receptor's source is a woman of 80 years or more in good health. Material for sequencing was blood. J is TRBJ2-1 and V is TRBV7-2; D ambiguous. CDR3 nucleotides: TGTGCCAGCAGCTTAAAGGGTCTGTCCCCCAATGAGCAGTTCTTC. Amino acids: CASSLKGLSPNEQFF.